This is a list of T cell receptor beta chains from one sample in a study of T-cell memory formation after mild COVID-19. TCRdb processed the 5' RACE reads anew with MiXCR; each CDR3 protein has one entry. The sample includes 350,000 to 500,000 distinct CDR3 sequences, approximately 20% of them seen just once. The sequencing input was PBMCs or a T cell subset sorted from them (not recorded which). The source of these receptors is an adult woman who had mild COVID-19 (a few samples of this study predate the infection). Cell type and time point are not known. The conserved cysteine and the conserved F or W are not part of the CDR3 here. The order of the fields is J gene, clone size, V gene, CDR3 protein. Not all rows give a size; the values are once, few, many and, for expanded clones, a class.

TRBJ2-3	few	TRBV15	ATSKKRLAGFTDTQY
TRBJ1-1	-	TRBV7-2	ASSLKDHRVALMNTEAF
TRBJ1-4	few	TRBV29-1	SVEVTGSNEKLF
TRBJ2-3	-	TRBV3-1	ASSQGRTSVDTQY
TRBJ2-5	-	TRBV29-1	SVELIGGLMETQY
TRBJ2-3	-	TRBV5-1	ASSLVAGGPSTDTQY
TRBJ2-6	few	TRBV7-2	ASSLRSSSGANVLT
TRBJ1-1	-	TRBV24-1	ATSDPGFFTEAF
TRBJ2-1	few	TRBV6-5	ASSYSTWRRGRNEQF
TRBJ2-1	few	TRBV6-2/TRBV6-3	ASSYSSYREDEQF
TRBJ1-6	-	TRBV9	ASSGGSSPLH
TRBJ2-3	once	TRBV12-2	ASRELY
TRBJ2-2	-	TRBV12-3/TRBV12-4	ASTKNNPNTGELF
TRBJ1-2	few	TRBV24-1	ATSDPRTTYGYT
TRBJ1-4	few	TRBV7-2	ASSLVSNEKLF